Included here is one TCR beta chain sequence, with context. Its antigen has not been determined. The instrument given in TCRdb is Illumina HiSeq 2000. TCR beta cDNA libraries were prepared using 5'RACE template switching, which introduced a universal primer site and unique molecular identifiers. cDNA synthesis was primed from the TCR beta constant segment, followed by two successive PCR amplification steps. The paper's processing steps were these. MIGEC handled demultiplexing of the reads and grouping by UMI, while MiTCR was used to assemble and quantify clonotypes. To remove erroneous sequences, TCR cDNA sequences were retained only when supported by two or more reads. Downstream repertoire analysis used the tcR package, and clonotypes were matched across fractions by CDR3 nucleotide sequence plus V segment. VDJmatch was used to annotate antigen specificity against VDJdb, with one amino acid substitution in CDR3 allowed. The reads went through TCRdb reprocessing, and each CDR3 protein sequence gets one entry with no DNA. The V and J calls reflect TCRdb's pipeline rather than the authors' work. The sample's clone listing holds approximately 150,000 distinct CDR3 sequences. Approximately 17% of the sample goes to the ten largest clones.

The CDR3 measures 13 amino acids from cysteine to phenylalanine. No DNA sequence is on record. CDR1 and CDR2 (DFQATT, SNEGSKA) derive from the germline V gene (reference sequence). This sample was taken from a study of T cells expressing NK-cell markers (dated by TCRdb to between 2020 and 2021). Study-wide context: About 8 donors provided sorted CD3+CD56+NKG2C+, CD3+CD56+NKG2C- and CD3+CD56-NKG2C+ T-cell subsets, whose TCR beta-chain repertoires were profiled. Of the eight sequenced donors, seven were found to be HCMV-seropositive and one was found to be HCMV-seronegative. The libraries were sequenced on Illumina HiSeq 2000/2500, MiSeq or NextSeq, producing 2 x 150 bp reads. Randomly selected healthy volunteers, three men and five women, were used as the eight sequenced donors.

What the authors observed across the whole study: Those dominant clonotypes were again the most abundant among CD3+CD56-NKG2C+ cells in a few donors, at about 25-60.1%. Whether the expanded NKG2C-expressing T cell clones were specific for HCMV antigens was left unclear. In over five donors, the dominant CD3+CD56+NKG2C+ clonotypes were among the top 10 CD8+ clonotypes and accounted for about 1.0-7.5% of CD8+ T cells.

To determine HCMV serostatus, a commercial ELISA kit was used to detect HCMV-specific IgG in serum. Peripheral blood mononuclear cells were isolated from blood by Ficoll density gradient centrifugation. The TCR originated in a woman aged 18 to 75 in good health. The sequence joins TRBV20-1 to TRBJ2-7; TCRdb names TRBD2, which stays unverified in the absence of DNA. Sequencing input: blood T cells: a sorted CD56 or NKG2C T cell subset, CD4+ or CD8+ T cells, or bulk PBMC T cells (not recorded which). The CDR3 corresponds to CSARTYTSYEQYF.